The source of this T cell receptor (beta chain) is a study of T cells in women clearing cervical HPV infection (dated by TCRdb to the late 2010s). For the wider study: Cases were about 25 women with histologically confirmed HPV16-related CIN3 or worse, including a couple of invasive cancers. Blood from cases was drawn at the visit where the lesion was first identified, while blood from controls was drawn once the infection was no longer detected. The roughly 25 controls were women who cleared a single incident HPV16 infection within 12 months without developing precancer or cancer. Cases had a median age of about 34 years and controls had a median age of approximately 38, with no significant differences in baseline characteristics. For cases, a median interval of nearly 150 days, with an interquartile range of 90 to 200 days, was observed between lesion detection and blood sampling. Because only a few women had HLA typing data, the possibility that HLA type acted as a confounder could not be ruled out. Cases and controls were matched on year of sample collection and on age within five years. Quality controls consisted of five blinded duplicates per group, for a total of approximately 60 samples made up of some 50 participants and some 10 replicates. In the parent cohort, around 9,800 women aged 18 or older were enrolled in Guanacaste, Costa Rica, during about 1993 to 1994 and then followed for around seven years. This exploratory proof-of-principle case-control study, nested within the Guanacaste HPV Natural History Study in Costa Rica, compared TCR repertoires among women with different cervical HPV16 outcomes.

With regard to this clone: The clone's antigen remains unknown. The CDR3 end falls 3 residues outside the read, so it is completed with the germline J gene.

TCR beta CDR3 regions were amplified by multiplex PCR using the immunoSEQ assay from an average of 1200 ng genomic DNA per sample. Primer bias was corrected in the assay by using a complete synthetic TCR repertoire to establish an amplification baseline. The amplicons were sequenced on the Illumina platform. The published analysis was carried out like this. Sequence errors were corrected by clustering with frequency ratios and a modified nearest-neighbor algorithm, and the sequences were then analyzed in the immunoSEQ Analyzer using IMGT gene definitions. At each rarefaction depth, TCR richness and evenness were averaged across 20 rarefaction repeats, and any sample with fewer sequences than the depth was left out. V, D and J gene relative abundances were compared between groups with Wilcoxon rank sum tests, applying FDR correction. Blinded duplicates gave an intraclass correlation of about 96% for TCR richness and an average of roughly 76% across some 62 gene segments. TCRdb stores this immuneACCESS table with in-frame sequences only. Part of the clones is absent; in the studies checked, under half of the shortfall reflects unresolved V genes, and no reason is known for the rest. V and J calls and clone size are given by that table; D and trimming were obtained from the DNA. The table kept for this sample lists approximately 35,000 clones. The top ten constitute about 8% of the sample.

Every participant had a single incident cervical HPV16 infection, and women with prevalent HPV16 infections were excluded. Cervical HPV DNA was detected with MY09/MY11 PCR, and genotyping was done with dot-blot hybridization. Around 15 mL of heparinized blood was centrifuged, after which the buffy coat was aliquoted, frozen at -30 degrees C, and then stored at -80 degrees C. Genomic DNA was extracted from buffy coat specimens using QIAGEN kits. The V and J ends are trimmed by 5 bases and 3 bases, leaving 6 bases between them. CDR1 SGHRS and CDR2 YFSETQ were looked up in the germline V gene. The CDR3 runs 13 residues from the cysteine to the phenylalanine. Of the CDR3's DNA, 30 bases were read; they are in frame from base 1. Overall study outcomes, separate from this receptor: The cross-sectional design could not show whether associations preceded infection or resulted from it; effector/memory subsets and HPV-specific T cells were not isolated. Across sequencing depths, CIN3+ cases showed significantly higher TCR repertoire richness than controls, but evenness did not differ between the groups. Cases had lower TRBV6-7 relative abundance than controls (about 0.099% versus 0.16%; Bonferroni P = 0.0008). Because T-cell numbers per sample were unknown, differences in richness could reflect varying T-cell content rather than repertoire biology. By combining richness with V gene abundances, random forest classifiers separated cases from controls with an estimated AUC of less than 0.85.

The clonotype originates from a woman between 18 and 75 years old with a cervical HPV16 infection that either progressed to CIN3+ or cleared (not recorded which). Sequenced input: blood buffy coat. The chain is assembled from TRBV5-1 and TRBJ2-6, with the identity of the D gene unclear. The CDR3 region: CASRKVGANVLTF. CDR3 bases read: TGCGCCAGCAGAAAGGTTGGGGCCAACGTC.